The clone carrying this TCR beta chain has a handful of counts. Barcoded TCR alpha and TCR beta cDNA libraries with UMIs came from 5'RACE using constant-segment primers. TCRdb recomputed calls from the 5' RACE reads with MiXCR, one row per CDR3 protein. Of about 420,000 distinct CDR3 sequences listed, about 22% are singletons. The sample is drawn from a study of T-cell memory formation after mild COVID-19. Per germline, CDR1 LNHDA and CDR2 SQIVND (reference sequence). The CDR3 spans 16 residues. Trimming took 5 bases from V and 1 from J; bases not matched to a gene: 9. The sample was PBMCs or a T cell subset sorted from them (not recorded which). The receptor's source is an adult woman who had mild COVID-19 (a few samples of this study predate the infection). Cell type and time point are not known. The chain links TRBV19 to TRBJ1-1, with 8 bases aligning to TRBD1. CDR3 loop: CASSAPRQGRNTEAFF. CDR3 coding DNA: TGTGCCAGTAGTGCGCCTCGACAGGGGAGGAACACTGAAGCTTTCTTT.